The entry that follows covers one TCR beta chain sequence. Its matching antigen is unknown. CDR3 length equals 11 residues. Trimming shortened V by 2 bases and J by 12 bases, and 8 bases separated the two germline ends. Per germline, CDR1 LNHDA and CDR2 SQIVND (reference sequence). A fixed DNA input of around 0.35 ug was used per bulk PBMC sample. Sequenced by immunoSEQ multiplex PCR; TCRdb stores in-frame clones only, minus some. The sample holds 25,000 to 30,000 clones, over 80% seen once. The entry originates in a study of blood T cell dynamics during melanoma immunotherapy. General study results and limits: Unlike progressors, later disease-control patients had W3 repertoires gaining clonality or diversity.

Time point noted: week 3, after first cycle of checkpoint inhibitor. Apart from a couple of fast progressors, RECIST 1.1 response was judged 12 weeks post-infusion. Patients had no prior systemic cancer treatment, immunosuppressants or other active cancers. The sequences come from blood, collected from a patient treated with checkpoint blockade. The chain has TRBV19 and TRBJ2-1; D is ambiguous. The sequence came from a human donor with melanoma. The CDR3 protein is CASSIRGTQFF. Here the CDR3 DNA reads TGTGCCAGTAGTATACGTGGAACGCAGTTCTTC.